This passage covers 3 T cell receptor beta chains from one sample sequenced in a study of neurological immune-mediated disorders. Each CDR3 protein is one row after TCRdb ran MiXCR on the 5' RACE reads. This sample has more than 75,000 distinct CDR3 sequences; about 4.3% occur once, and the top ten carry 5% to 6%. The time point here: longitudinal time-point 3. The specimen was PBMCs. These receptors all stem from a woman in her sixties or seventies with multiple sclerosis.

This clonotype was picked up many times. The chain recombines TRBV7-8 with TRBJ2-3; TRBD2 matches at 7 bases. Germline V lookup: CDR1 SGHVS, CDR2 FQNEAQ. Trimming cost V 4 bases and J 8 bases; bases outside gene matches: 9. The CDR3 length is 14 residues. The CDR3: CASSSGGRIGTQYF. CDR3 nucleotides: TGTGCCAGCAGCTCGGGGGGAAGGATTGGTACGCAGTATTTT.

In this sample, this clonotype turned up many times. The CDR3 coding sequence is TGCGCCAGCAGCTTGGTTCCGGACACATCCTACGAGCAGTACTTC. Its translation: CASSLVPDTSYEQYF. The V and J genes are TRBV5-1 and TRBJ2-7; possibly TRBD1 for D (5 bases). Germline V gives CDR1 SGHRS, CDR2 YFSETQ. The CDR3 runs to 15 residues. V was trimmed by 0 bases and J by 1 base, leaving 11 bases between them.

At least ten counts were recorded for this clonotype. The chain carries TRBV11-2 and TRBJ2-3, with 9 bases identical to TRBD1. J gave up 2 bases and V 5 bases, and 5 bases lay outside the gene matches. CDR1 is SGHAT, CDR2 FQNNGV, per germline. The CDR3 consists of 15 residues. CDR3 bases: TGTGCCAGCAGCGCCCGGGACAGGGACACAGATACGCAGTATTTT. Protein product: CASSARDRDTDTQYF.